What follows describes a single TCR beta chain. The antigen remains undetermined. Sequencing was performed with immunoSEQ multiplex PCR; in TCRdb, only in-frame clones are kept and a portion is missing. The sample has 2 million to 2.5 million clones, around 95% seen once. The sample is drawn from a study of shared clonotypes between healthy human individuals. Study-wide results and caveats: Genetic and exposure-history diversity was limited by the small donor number.

The CDR3 extends over 15 amino acids. Germline lookup yields CDR1 SGHRS and CDR2 YFSETQ. V lost 4 bases and J lost 9; bases outside the gene matches: 9. The rearrangement links TRBV5-1 to TRBJ2-1; 11 bases align to TRBD2. The sample taken for sequencing was naive CD4+ T cells sorted from blood. Indicated subset: CD45RA+ positively selected. The source is a young man in good health. CDR3 coding DNA: TGCGCCAGCAGCCTGGGACTAGCGGCCGGGGGTGAGCAGTTCTTC. Its protein is CASSLGLAAGGEQFF.